This entry lists 24 T cell receptor beta chains sequenced from one sample in a study of cytomegalovirus exposure and HLA in healthy donors. In the PCR, 60 Vbeta and 13 Jbeta primers were used. Data came from immunoSEQ multiplex PCR; TCRdb stores just in-frame clones and leaves some out. The data hold about 130,000 clones, with approximately 80% observed a single time. The sequenced sample consisted of PBMCs. The receptors derive from a woman aged 35 to 49 in good health and CMV-seronegative.

The rearrangement joins TRBV9 to TRBJ1-6, with D unclear. Germline V gives CDR1 SGDLS, CDR2 YYNGEE. V was trimmed by 0 bases and J by 11 bases, leaving 6 bases between them. This CDR3 is 12 amino acids long. The CDR3 bases are TGTGCCAGCAGCGTAGACAGTACACCCCTCCACTTT. Translated: CASSVDSTPLHF.

The chain combines TRBV11-2 with TRBJ2-3; 12 nucleotides align to TRBD2. The CDR3 is made up of 15 amino acids. V lost 5 bases to trimming and J lost 6 bases; unmatched junction nucleotides: 6. From germline, CDR1 is SGHAT and CDR2 FQNNGV. DNA for the CDR3: TGTGCCAGCAGCGTTCTAGCGGGGGGGCCCGATACGCAGTATTTT. Its translation: CASSVLAGGPDTQYF.

This sequence joins TRBV4-3 and TRBJ2-3; 7 nucleotides agree with TRBD2. After removal of 0 bases from V and 0 bases from J, the junction contained 3 bases not matched to a gene. Germline loops: CDR1 LGHNA, CDR2 YSLEER. The CDR3 is 16 amino acids. The CDR3 here is CASSQDISGSTDTQYF. DNA of the CDR3: TGCGCCAGCAGCCAAGATATTAGCGGGAGCACAGATACGCAGTATTTT.

The chain combines TRBV23-1 with TRBJ1-2, with 12 bases identical to TRBD1. TRBV23-1 is treated as an ORF (open reading frame) with a function not yet certain. The V segment lost 4 bases and the J segment 6 bases; nucleotides outside the gene matches: 3. The CDR3 is 14 residues long. CDR3 sequence reads: CASSLRDRGHGYTF. The CDR3 DNA sequence: TGCGCCAGCAGTCTTCGGGACAGGGGGCATGGCTACACCTTC.

The gene calls are TRBV7-9 and TRBJ2-1; D gene uncertain. The V end lost 3 bases, the J end lost 0 bases, and 9 bases lay between the germline ends. CDR1 is SEHNR, CDR2 FQNEAQ, per germline (reference sequence). CDR3 length equals 15 residues. CDR3: CASSFTATSYNEQFF. DNA of the CDR3: TGTGCCAGCAGCTTCACAGCCACCTCCTACAATGAGCAGTTCTTC.

The CDR3 here is CASSPPTGRAGYTF. In DNA form, the CDR3 reads TGTGCCAGCAGCCCGCCGACAGGACGGGCTGGCTACACCTTC. The chain couples TRBV7-9 to TRBJ1-2, with D possibly TRBD1 on 6 matching bases. Germline lookup yields CDR1 SEHNR and CDR2 FQNEAQ (reference sequence). CDR3 length: 14 amino acids. Trimming left V 5 bases short and J 7 bases short, with 17 bases between.

Remarks on this clone: This same CDR3 is encoded by further DNA sequences in the sample. The rearrangement uses TRBV7-2 and TRBJ2-5, with 7 nucleotides matching TRBD2. Germline CDR1 reads SGHTA; CDR2 reads FQGNSA. The length of the CDR3 is 16 residues. V was pared by 5 bases and J by 5 bases, with 14 bases of the junction left unmatched. The CDR3 region has the DNA TGTGCCAGCAGCCTAGAGAGACTAGCTGGGAGGGAGACCCAGTACTTC. Residues: CASSLERLAGRETQYF.

This chain connects TRBV19 to TRBJ1-5; no definite D call. Germline V CDR1 and CDR2: LNHDA, SQIVND (reference sequence). Trimming cost V 1 base and J 0 bases, with 7 bases left between them. The CDR3 has 15 amino acids. The CDR3 region is CASSIGELSNQPQHF. CDR3 coding DNA: TGTGCCAGTAGTATAGGAGAGCTTAGCAATCAGCCCCAGCATTTT. Full variable domain (rest looked up from reference TRBV19 and TRBJ1-5): DGGITQSPKYLFRKEGQNVTLSCEQNLNHDAMYWYRQDPGQGLRLIYYSQIVNDFQKGDIAEGYSVSREKKESFPLTVTSAQKNPTAFYLCASSIGELSNQPQHFGDGTRLSIL.

The chain combines TRBV5-4 with TRBJ2-5; the match to TRBD1 covers 7 bases. The CDR3 has 14 residues. V shed 4 bases and J 5 bases; nucleotides not matched to a gene: 8. The germline CDR1 and CDR2 sequences are SGHNT and YYREEE (reference sequence). This CDR3 reads CASSPTGAGETQYF. The CDR3 DNA follows: TGTGCCAGCAGCCCCACAGGGGCAGGGGAGACCCAGTACTTC.

This clone was detected a few times. V and J are TRBV4-3 and TRBJ2-1; possibly TRBD2 for D (5 bases). The CDR3 runs 15 residues. CDR1 is LGHNA, CDR2 YSLEER, per germline. Trimming cost V 2 bases and J 6 bases, with 14 bases left between them. CDR3 region: CASSQRRQRGNEQFF. The CDR3 nucleotides are TGCGCCAGCAGCCAAAGGAGACAACGGGGCAATGAGCAGTTCTTC.

The chain couples TRBV9 to TRBJ2-1; D is ambiguous. The CDR3 consists of 14 residues. V lost 0 bases, J lost 8 bases, and 12 bases lay in between. Germline V CDR1 and CDR2: SGDLS, YYNGEE. CDR3 sequence reads: CASSVGARPDEQFF. The CDR3 DNA sequence: TGTGCCAGCAGCGTAGGAGCTAGGCCCGATGAGCAGTTCTTC.

CDR3 protein: CASSRLAGGGNNEQFF. The CDR3 DNA is TGTGCCAGCAGCCGGCTAGCGGGGGGCGGCAACAATGAGCAGTTCTTC. The chain combines TRBV7-2 with TRBJ2-1, with 11 bases matching TRBD2. The V and J ends lost 5 bases and 5 bases, in that order; junction bases with no gene match: 8. Germline CDR1 and CDR2: SGHTA and FQGNSA. This CDR3 region has 16 residues.

The table lists this clone with a few counts. The CDR3 DNA is TGTGCCAGCAGTGAAGCGGGAGTCGAGACAGATACGCAGTATTTT. This translates into CASSEAGVETDTQYF. The chain recombines TRBV6-1 with TRBJ2-3, with D possibly matching TRBD2 (5 bases). This CDR3 has 15 residues. Germline lookup yields CDR1 MNHNS and CDR2 SASEGT. Trimming took 0 bases from V and 3 from J, leaving 10 bases between them.

The V call is TRBV10-3, the J call TRBJ2-7; D is perhaps TRBD1 (6 bases). This CDR3 is built from 14 residues. V dropped 11 bases and J dropped 2 bases, with 19 bases sitting between them. Germline CDR1 ENHRY, CDR2 SYGVKD. The CDR3 DNA is TGTGCCGCCAGGGAACAGGGCCGTACCTACGAGCAGTACTTC. This encodes CAAREQGRTYEQYF.

The sample holds a few counts of this clone. This chain uses TRBV4-3 with TRBJ1-5; no reliable D call. The V and J ends lost 0 bases and 7 bases respectively, with 7 bases between them. The CDR3 extends over 13 amino acids. Looked up from germline, CDR1 is LGHNA and CDR2 is YSLEER. In DNA form, the CDR3 reads TGCGCCAGCAGCCAAGATCTGAGACAGCCCCAGCATTTT. The encoded protein is CASSQDLRQPQHF.

The chain uses TRBV7-2 and TRBJ1-4; 7 bases line up with TRBD1. J was trimmed by 7 bases and V by 5 bases; bases with no gene match: 10. Germline loops: CDR1 SGHTA, CDR2 FQGNSA. CDR3 size: 15 residues. In DNA, the CDR3 is TGTGCCAGCAGCCCTCAGACAGGGCTGGGTGAAAAACTGTTTTTT. This gives the protein CASSPQTGLGEKLFF.

This clone was detected only a few times. The chain combines TRBV18 with TRBJ1-3, with 11 bases that match TRBD1. The CDR3 loop spans 16 amino acids. Per the germline V gene, CDR1 is KGHSH and CDR2 is LQKENI. V lost 3 bases to trimming and J lost 0 bases; unmatched junction nucleotides: 1. CDR3 DNA: TGTGCCAGCTCACCGGGGACAGGGGGCTCTGGAAACACCATATATTTT. It is translated as CASSPGTGGSGNTIYF.

The chain couples TRBV9 to TRBJ1-6; possibly TRBD1 for D (6 bases). There are 16 residues in the CDR3. Germline V gene sequence: CDR1 SGDLS, CDR2 YYNGEE. V shed 4 bases and J shed 1 base, with 12 bases lying between them. The CDR3 spells CASSSSTGSYNSPLHF. The CDR3 DNA follows: TGTGCCAGCAGCTCATCTACAGGGTCCTATAATTCACCCCTCCACTTT.

In DNA form, the CDR3 reads TGTGCCAGCAGCGGAGGGAACCGGGACTCCGTAGACCACACCTTC. This gives the protein CASSGGNRDSVDHTF. The chain carries TRBV5-5 and TRBJ1-2; tentative D call: TRBD1 (5 bases). V was pared by 4 bases and J by 12 bases, with 25 bases between. Germline values: CDR1 SGHKS, CDR2 YYEKEE (reference sequence). This CDR3 comprises 15 residues.

At least ten counts were recorded for this clone. V gene TRBV7-2 combines with J gene TRBJ1-2, with 8 bases that match TRBD1. The CDR3 contains 14 residues. CDR1 SGHTA and CDR2 FQGNSA come from the germline V gene. After removal of 5 bases from V and 8 bases from J, the junction contained 10 bases not matched to a gene. In nucleotides, the CDR3 is TGTGCCAGCAGCCCAGGGGGCTGGCTAAAAGGCTACACCTTC. Amino acids: CASSPGGWLKGYTF.

J is TRBJ1-3 and V is TRBV4-3; D perhaps matches TRBD1 (6 bases). V shed 3 bases and J shed 3 bases, with 12 bases lying between them. From germline, CDR1 is LGHNA and CDR2 YSLEER. The CDR3 consists of 15 residues. Here the CDR3 reads CASSQDSSFGNTIYF. The CDR3 region has the DNA TGCGCCAGCAGCCAGGACAGTTCCTTTGGAAACACCATATATTTT.

The V gene is TRBV5-1, the J gene TRBJ2-5; 8 bases are shared with TRBD2. Germline values: CDR1 SGHRS, CDR2 YFSETQ. With V trimmed by 4 bases and J by 4 bases, 9 bases remained unmatched. This CDR3 contains 15 residues. For the CDR3, the DNA is TGCGCCAGCAGCCTTTACGGGGGGGGAGGAGAGACCCAGTACTTC. Translation gives CASSLYGGGGETQYF. Based on the CDR3 plus reference TRBV5-1 and TRBJ2-5, the full variable domain is KAGVTQTPRYLIKTRGQQVTLSCSPISGHRSVSWYQQTPGQGLQFLFEYFSETQRNKGNFPGRFSGRQFSNSRSEMNVSTLELGDSALYLCASSLYGGGGETQYFGPGTRLLVL.

This chain uses TRBV5-6 with TRBJ2-2; TRBD2 matches at 7 bases. The CDR3 consists of 16 residues. Looked up from germline, CDR1 is SGHDT and CDR2 is YYEEEE. The V gene end was trimmed by 0 bases and the J gene end by 5 bases; junction bases not matched to a gene: 7. The CDR3 coding sequence is TGTGCCAGCAGCTTGGATGGGCGGGGAGGGACCGGGGAGCTGTTTTTT. Translated, it gives CASSLDGRGGTGELFF.

The chain joins TRBV29-1 to TRBJ2-3, with TRBD2 identical over 10 bases. CDR3 length equals 13 residues. Germline V gives CDR1 SQVTM, CDR2 ANQGSEA. J lost 1 base, V lost 8 bases, and 3 bases had no gene match. The CDR3 DNA reads TGCAGCAATCTAGCGGGGGGCACAGATACGCAGTATTTT. It encodes CSNLAGGTDTQYF.